The clone carrying this T cell receptor (beta chain) was found once. The antigen is undetermined. The validation cohort, a group of 100 to 150 subjects, included the donors and was separate from the roughly 620-subject first cohort. This sample was taken from a study of cytomegalovirus exposure and HLA in healthy donors. The CDR3 loop spans 15 amino acids. V dropped 4 bases and J dropped 4; count of bases not matched to a gene: 6. Germline assignment: CDR1 SGHRS and CDR2 YFSETQ. Sequencing was performed with immunoSEQ multiplex PCR; in TCRdb, only in-frame clones are kept and a portion is missing. The sample lists over 110,000 clones, less than 90% seen once, with 2.5% to 3.5% in the top ten. Study-wide results and caveats: Confirmation in vitro established that three CMV-associated chains were specific for CMV antigens. Later, an analysis found that TCR clusters from the first cohort tended to co-occur in the 120 validation repertoires.

Sample: PBMCs. This rearrangement joins TRBV5-1 to TRBJ2-3, with 10 bases matching TRBD2. The sequence was obtained from a man aged 18 to 30 in good health and CMV-seronegative. As DNA, the CDR3 is TGCGCCAGCAGCGGCCTAGCGGGAGCGGCAGATACGCAGTATTTT. This codes for CASSGLAGAADTQYF.